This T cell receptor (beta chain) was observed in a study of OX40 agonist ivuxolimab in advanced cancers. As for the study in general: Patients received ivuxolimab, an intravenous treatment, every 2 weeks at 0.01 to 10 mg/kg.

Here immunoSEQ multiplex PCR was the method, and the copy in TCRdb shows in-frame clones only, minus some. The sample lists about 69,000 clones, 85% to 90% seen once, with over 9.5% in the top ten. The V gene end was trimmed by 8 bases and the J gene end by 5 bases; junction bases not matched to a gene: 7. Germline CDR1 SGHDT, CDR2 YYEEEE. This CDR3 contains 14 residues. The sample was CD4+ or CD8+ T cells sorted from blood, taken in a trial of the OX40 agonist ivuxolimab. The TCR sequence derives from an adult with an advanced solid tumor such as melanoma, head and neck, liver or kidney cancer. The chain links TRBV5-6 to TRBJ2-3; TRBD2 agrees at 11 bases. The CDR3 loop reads CASFGLAGGDTQYF. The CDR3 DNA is TGTGCCAGTTTCGGGCTAGCGGGGGGAGATACGCAGTATTTT.